Reported below is one T cell receptor (beta chain). Its target is not known. V lost 0 bases and J lost 4, with 14 bases in between. The CDR3 runs 15 residues. Germline V gives CDR1 SGHRS, CDR2 YFSETQ. The table came from immunoSEQ multiplex PCR; TCRdb's copy has only in-frame clones and leaves some out. The repertoire holds 68,000 or so clones, with 88% as singletons. The entry originates in a study of T cell responses to AZD1222 COVID-19 vaccine. Findings and caveats of the study: Seropositive status at baseline applied to only 6 or 7 AZD1222 recipients.

The sequencing here drew on peripheral blood, taken on day 0 of AZD1222 vaccination. This TCR came from an adult in good health. V is TRBV5-1 and J is TRBJ2-7, with D perhaps being TRBD1 or TRBD2 (5 bases each). The CDR3 loop is CASSLEGTGLYEQYF. As DNA, the CDR3 is TGCGCCAGCAGCTTGGAGGGGACGGGGTTGTACGAGCAGTACTTC. The complete variable domain, with remaining parts taken from reference TRBV5-1 and TRBJ2-7, reads KAGVTQTPRYLIKTRGQQVTLSCSPISGHRSVSWYQQTPGQGLQFLFEYFSETQRNKGNFPGRFSGRQFSNSRSEMNVSTLELGDSALYLCASSLEGTGLYEQYFGPGTRLTVT.